The 21 T cell receptor beta chains presented below share a single source sample, sequenced in a study of long-term antiretroviral therapy in people with HIV. The immunoSEQ assay was v3.0, run at survey level. This table comes from immunoSEQ multiplex PCR, and its TCRdb copy is limited to in-frame clones, with some not included. The table has some 22,000 clones, 70% to 90% seen once; the top ten hold less than 15%. Material: unsorted PBMCs, obtained 1.6 years after starting antiretroviral therapy. These TCRs come from a man aged 40-55 years with HIV.

V is TRBV5-8 and J is TRBJ2-7; D is perhaps TRBD1 (6 bases). Per the germline V gene, CDR1 is SGHTS and CDR2 is YDEGEE. The CDR3 covers 15 residues. V was trimmed by 0 bases and J by 3 bases, leaving 13 bases between them. DNA of the CDR3: TGTGCCAGCAGCTTGGCGACTACCAGGGGCTACGAGCAGTACTTC. Translated: CASSLATTRGYEQYF.

The table lists this clone with a few counts. The chain has TRBV30 and TRBJ1-2; TRBD1 is a possible D gene (6 bases). V lost 3 bases, J lost 6 bases, and 20 bases lay in between. The CDR3 is made up of 15 amino acids. Per germline, CDR1 GTSNPN and CDR2 SVGIG (reference sequence). As DNA, the CDR3 is TGTGCCTGGAGGGTATTTAGAGGGGGTAAAGATGGCTACACCTTC. Encoded protein: CAWRVFRGGKDGYTF.

The V and J genes are TRBV29-1 and TRBJ1-3; 9 bases match TRBD1. CDR3 size: 11 residues. The V and J ends lost 7 bases and 16 bases, in that order; junction bases with no gene match: 11. CDR1 SQVTM and CDR2 ANQGSEA come from the germline V gene. For the CDR3, the DNA is TGCAGCGCTGATGGACAGGGGAGCAGGTATTTT. Amino acid sequence: CSADGQGSRYF. The full variable domain, completed using reference TRBV29-1 and TRBJ1-3, is SAVISQKPSRDICQRGTSLTIQCQVDSQVTMMFWYRQQPGQSLTLIATANQGSEATYESGFVIDKFPISRPNLTFSTLTVSNMSPEDSSIYLCSADGQGSRYFGEGSWLTVV.

This clone was counted a single time. This rearrangement joins TRBV5-5 to TRBJ2-6; a possible D gene is TRBD1 (6 bases). Per germline, CDR1 SGHKS and CDR2 YYEKEE (reference sequence). Trimming shortened V by 3 bases and J by 0 bases, and 16 bases separated the two germline ends. This CDR3 is built from 18 residues. The CDR3 protein is CASSSIDRSLSGANVLTF. CDR3 DNA sequence: TGTGCCAGCAGCTCCATTGACAGGTCCCTCTCTGGGGCCAACGTCCTGACTTTC.

The rearrangement uses TRBV25-1 and TRBJ2-7; TRBD2 is a possible D gene (5 bases). Germline loops: CDR1 MGHDK, CDR2 SYGVNS. Trimming took 4 bases from V and 9 from J, leaving 22 bases between them. The length of the CDR3 is 15 residues. This CDR3 reads CASSGGRLEGGGQYF. For the CDR3, the DNA is TGTGCCAGCAGTGGAGGACGTCTTGAGGGTGGCGGGCAGTACTTC.

The rearrangement links TRBV7-2 to TRBJ2-3; D call uncertain. Trimming left V 6 bases short and J 3 bases short, with 4 bases between. Looked up from germline, CDR1 is SGHTA and CDR2 is FQGNSA. The CDR3 spans 11 residues. The CDR3 is CASSTTDTQYF. DNA of the CDR3: TGTGCCAGCAGTACTACAGATACGCAGTATTTT.

The V and J genes are TRBV9 and TRBJ2-1, with 9 bases aligning to TRBD1. V dropped 0 bases and J dropped 8; count of bases not matched to a gene: 3. Germline lookup yields CDR1 SGDLS and CDR2 YYNGEE. This CDR3 comprises 14 residues. CDR3 in amino acids: CASSVGTGVYEQFF. CDR3 nucleotide sequence: TGTGCCAGCAGCGTAGGGACAGGGGTGTATGAGCAGTTCTTC.

The rearrangement uses TRBV7-8 and TRBJ2-3; 13 nucleotides line up with TRBD2. Germline CDR1 SGHVS, CDR2 FQNEAQ. The CDR3 length is 17 residues. V lost 3 bases to trimming and J lost 2 bases; unmatched junction nucleotides: 5. This CDR3 is CASSFMTSGGLTDTQYF. DNA for the CDR3: TGTGCCAGCAGCTTTATGACTAGCGGGGGGCTCACAGATACGCAGTATTTT.

The gene calls are TRBV6-5 and TRBJ1-1; 8 bases line up with TRBD1. The J segment lost 3 bases and the V segment lost 2 bases, leaving 2 bases of the junction unmatched. The CDR3 is 14 residues long. CDR1 MNHEY and CDR2 SVGAGI come from the germline V gene. In DNA form, the CDR3 reads TGTGCCAGCAGTTACGTACAGGGGGACACTGAAGCTTTCTTT. Encoded protein: CASSYVQGDTEAFF.

This clone was seen only once. This chain links TRBV29-1 with TRBJ2-5, with 12 nucleotides matching TRBD2. Germline V gene sequence: CDR1 SQVTM, CDR2 ANQGSEA. The CDR3 covers 18 residues. V was pared by 3 bases and J by 6 bases, with 17 bases of the junction left unmatched. CDR3 DNA sequence: TGCAGCGTTGACGGATGGCGACCGGGACTAGCGGGTCTCAAGACCCAGTACTTC. Protein sequence: CSVDGWRPGLAGLKTQYF.

The rearrangement joins TRBV5-1 to TRBJ2-7; D is unresolved. V was trimmed by 2 bases and J by 5 bases, leaving 14 bases between them. Germline V gene sequence: CDR1 SGHRS, CDR2 YFSETQ. This CDR3 is 14 amino acids long. The CDR3 region has the DNA TGCGCCAGCAGCTTTTCTTTAGGGAACCACGAGCAGTACTTC. Translating it yields CASSFSLGNHEQYF.

Of note for this clone: The sample contains more than one DNA sequence encoding this CDR3. The gene calls are TRBV29-1 and TRBJ2-2; D may be TRBD1 (6 bases). The CDR3 has 14 amino acids. V lost 4 bases and J 1 base, leaving 10 bases between the germline ends. Germline-derived CDR1 and CDR2 are SQVTM and ANQGSEA. This CDR3 is CSVVDRMNTGELFF. The CDR3 nucleotides read TGCAGCGTTGTCGACAGGATGAACACCGGGGAGCTGTTTTTT.

The chain joins TRBV6-1 to TRBJ2-2; 9 bases match TRBD1. The germline V gene encodes CDR1 MNHNS and CDR2 SASEGT. This CDR3 region has 16 residues. Trimming removed 2 bases from V and 6 bases from J; junction bases left unmatched: 7. As DNA, the CDR3 is TGTGCCAGCAGTGAACCGACAGGGGGTCCGTCCGGGGAGCTGTTTTTT. This translates into CASSEPTGGPSGELFF.

V and J are TRBV10-3 and TRBJ2-1; D perhaps matches TRBD1 (5 bases). Per the germline V gene, CDR1 is ENHRY and CDR2 is SYGVKD. The ends were cut back, 4 bases at V and 3 bases at J, with 16 bases in the middle. The CDR3 extends over 16 amino acids. The CDR3 protein is CAISGVIQAIYNEQFF. In DNA, the CDR3 is TGTGCCATCAGTGGAGTAATACAGGCGATCTACAATGAGCAGTTCTTC.

The chain links TRBV7-2 to TRBJ2-2; no definite D call. Trimming removed 5 bases at V and 2 bases at J, with 6 bases between. Germline CDR1 is SGHTA and CDR2 is FQGNSA. This CDR3 contains 13 residues. Written as DNA, the CDR3 is TGTGCCAGCAGCCAAATAAACACCGGGGAGCTGTTTTTT. Encoded protein: CASSQINTGELFF.

This chain connects TRBV7-9 to TRBJ2-7, with D possibly matching TRBD1 (6 bases). Germline V gene sequence: CDR1 SEHNR, CDR2 FQNEAQ (reference sequence). CDR3 size: 15 residues. Trimming left V 1 base short and J 3 bases short, with 13 bases between. This CDR3 reads CASSLVGRGVYEQYF. The CDR3, as DNA: TGTGCCAGCAGCTTAGTTGGCAGGGGAGTCTACGAGCAGTACTTC.

V is TRBV5-6 and J is TRBJ2-1; D unresolved. The germline CDR1 and CDR2 sequences are SGHDT and YYEEEE. The CDR3 is 12 amino acids. Trimming pared 0 bases from V and 6 bases from J, leaving 4 bases between. This CDR3 is CASSLEGNEQFF. The CDR3 region has the DNA TGTGCCAGCAGCTTGGAGGGCAATGAGCAGTTCTTC.

CDR3 sequence: CASSPIGQGSDEQYF. CDR3 sequence (DNA): TGTGCCAGCAGCCCTATTGGACAGGGTTCGGACGAGCAGTACTTC. The chain combines TRBV5-6 with TRBJ2-7; the match to TRBD1 covers 8 bases. J gave up 5 bases and V 4 bases, and 11 bases lay outside the gene matches. In germline, CDR1 is SGHDT, CDR2 YYEEEE. This CDR3 contains 15 residues.

V and J are TRBV5-1 and TRBJ2-7; 10 positions match TRBD1. This CDR3 comprises 15 residues. CDR1 and CDR2 from the germline V gene are SGHRS and YFSETQ. V gave up 4 bases and J gave up 3 bases; unmatched junction bases: 7. CDR3 in amino acids: CASSKPGQGYYEQYF. CDR3 in DNA: TGCGCCAGCAGCAAACCGGGACAGGGGTACTACGAGCAGTACTTC.

This rearrangement joins TRBV5-5 to TRBJ1-2; possible D gene TRBD1, 5 bases. V lost 4 bases and J 4 bases, leaving 11 bases between the germline ends. The CDR3 contains 13 residues. The germline gives CDR1 SGHKS, CDR2 YYEKEE (reference sequence). Here the CDR3 reads CASSPSGSYGYTF. Here the CDR3 DNA reads TGTGCCAGCAGCCCTTCAGGGAGCTATGGCTACACCTTC.

The table lists this clone with a count of one. The genes are TRBV19 and TRBJ2-7; 8 nucleotides line up with TRBD1. CDR3 length: 15 residues. Germline-derived CDR1 and CDR2 are LNHDA and SQIVND (reference sequence). V trimming: 6 bases; J trimming: 2 bases; junction bases outside the gene matches: 9. Here the CDR3 DNA reads TGTGCCAGTAGCCACCCCGGGACAGGTGCCTACGAGCAGTACTTC. As protein: CASSHPGTGAYEQYF.